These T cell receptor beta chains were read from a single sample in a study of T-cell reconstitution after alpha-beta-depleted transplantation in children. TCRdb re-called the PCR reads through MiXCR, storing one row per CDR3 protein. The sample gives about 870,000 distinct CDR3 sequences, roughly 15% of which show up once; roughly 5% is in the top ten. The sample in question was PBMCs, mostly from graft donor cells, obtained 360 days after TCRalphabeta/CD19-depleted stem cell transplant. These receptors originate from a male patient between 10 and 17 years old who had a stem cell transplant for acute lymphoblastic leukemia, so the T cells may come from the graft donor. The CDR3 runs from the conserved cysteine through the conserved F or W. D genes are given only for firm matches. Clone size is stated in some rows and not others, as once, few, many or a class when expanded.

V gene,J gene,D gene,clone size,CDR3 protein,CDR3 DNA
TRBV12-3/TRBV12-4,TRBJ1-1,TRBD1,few,CASSPQTGGWTEAFF,TGTGCCAGCAGTCCTCAAACAGGGGGCTGGACTGAAGCTTTCTTT
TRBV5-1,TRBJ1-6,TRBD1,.,CASSLVGTENSPLHF,TGCGCCAGCAGCTTGGTGGGGACAGAAAATTCACCCCTCCACTTT
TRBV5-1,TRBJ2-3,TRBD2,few,CASSFAGDVTDTQYF,TGCGCCAGCAGCTTCGCGGGAGACGTCACAGATACGCAGTATTTT
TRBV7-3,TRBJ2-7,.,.,CASSPNGPGGSYEQYF,TGTGCCAGCAGCCCTAACGGTCCTGGGGGATCCTACGAGCAGTACTTC
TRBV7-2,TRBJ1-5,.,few,CASSFLGDGGQPQHF,TGTGCCAGCAGCTTCTTGGGAGACGGGGGTCAGCCCCAGCATTTT
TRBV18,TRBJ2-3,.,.,CASSPIGPPTDTQYF,TGTGCCAGCTCACCAATTGGTCCCCCTACAGATACGCAGTATTTT
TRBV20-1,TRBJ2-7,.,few,CSAPKWTRSYEQYF,TGCAGTGCCCCGAAATGGACTCGGTCCTACGAGCAGTACTTC
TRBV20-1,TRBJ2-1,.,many,CSARDPLRRDYNEQFF,TGCAGTGCTAGAGACCCTCTGCGGCGGGACTACAATGAGCAGTTCTTC
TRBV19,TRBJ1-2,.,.,CASSINRHGYTF,TGTGCCAGTAGTATAAACCGGCATGGCTACACCTTC
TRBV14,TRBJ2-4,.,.,CASSPGNIQYF,TGTGCCAGCAGCCCCGGGAACATTCAGTACTTC
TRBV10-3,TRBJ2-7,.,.,CAISLGPTYEQYF,TGTGCCATCAGTCTGGGACCGACCTACGAGCAGTACTTC
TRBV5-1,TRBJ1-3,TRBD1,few,CASSQDRDAGNTIYF,TGCGCCAGCAGCCAGGACAGGGACGCTGGAAACACCATATATTTT
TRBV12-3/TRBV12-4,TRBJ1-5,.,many,CASSLAGFSNQPQHF,TGTGCCAGCAGTTTAGCCGGCTTTAGCAATCAGCCCCAGCATTTT
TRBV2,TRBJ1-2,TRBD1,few,CASSGDRGYGYTF,TGTGCCAGCAGTGGGGACAGGGGTTATGGCTACACCTTC
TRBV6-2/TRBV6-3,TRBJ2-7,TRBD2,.,CASLGLAGNSYEQYF,TGTGCCAGCCTCGGACTAGCGGGCAATTCCTACGAGCAGTACTTC
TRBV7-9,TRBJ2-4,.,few,CASSLAHIFQYF,TGTGCCAGCAGCTTAGCACATATTTTTCAGTACTTC
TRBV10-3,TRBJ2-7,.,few,CAIRASPPYEQYF,TGTGCCATCAGGGCCAGCCCTCCCTACGAGCAGTACTTC
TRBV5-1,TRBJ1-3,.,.,CASSFTVIDSGNTIYF,TGCGCCAGCAGCTTTACAGTCATCGACTCTGGAAACACCATATATTTT
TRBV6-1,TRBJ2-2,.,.,CASSPFWGTTGELFF,TGTGCCAGCAGCCCCTTTTGGGGGACCACCGGGGAGCTGTTTTTT
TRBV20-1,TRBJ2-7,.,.,CSARRGKIPYEQYF,TGCAGTGCTAGGAGGGGAAAAATACCCTACGAGCAGTACTTC
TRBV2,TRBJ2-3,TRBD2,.,CASRGGRNTDTQYF,TGTGCCAGCAGAGGCGGGAGAAACACAGATACGCAGTATTTT
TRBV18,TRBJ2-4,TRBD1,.,CASSLPGQYQNIQYF,TGTGCCAGCTCACTACCGGGACAGTACCAAAACATTCAGTACTTC
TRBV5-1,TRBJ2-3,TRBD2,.,CASSPWTSGRPTDTQYF,TGCGCCAGCAGCCCCTGGACTAGCGGGAGGCCCACAGATACGCAGTATTTT
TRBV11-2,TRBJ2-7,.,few,CASRLTRTTYEQYF,TGTGCCAGCAGATTGACACGGACCACCTACGAGCAGTACTTC
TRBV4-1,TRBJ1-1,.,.,CASSQDHSTGRKSGTEAFF,TGCGCCAGCAGCCAAGATCACAGTACAGGAAGGAAGTCGGGCACTGAAGCTTTCTTT
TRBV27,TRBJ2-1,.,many,CASTRFSRSSYNEQFF,TGTGCCAGCACCAGGTTTAGCCGAAGCTCCTACAATGAGCAGTTCTTC
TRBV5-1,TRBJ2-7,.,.,CASNVRETSYEQYF,TGCGCCAGCAACGTCAGGGAAACGTCCTACGAGCAGTACTTC
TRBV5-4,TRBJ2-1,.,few,CASSLEGVYYNEQFF,TGTGCCAGCAGCTTGGAAGGGGTCTACTACAATGAGCAGTTCTTC
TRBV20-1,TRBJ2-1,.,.,CSALGELAYNKQFF,TGCAGTGCTCTAGGGGAGTTGGCCTACAATAAGCAGTTCTTC
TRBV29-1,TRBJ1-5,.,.,CSALVGRRAGNQPQHF,TGCAGCGCGTTGGTGGGGAGAAGGGCGGGCAATCAGCCCCAGCATTTT
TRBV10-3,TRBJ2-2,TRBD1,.,CAIRADPFDRGGGELFF,TGTGCCATCAGGGCCGATCCCTTCGACAGGGGAGGCGGGGAGCTGTTTTTT
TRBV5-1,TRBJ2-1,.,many,CASSLESSGLYNEQFF,TGCGCCAGCAGCTTGGAGTCCAGCGGGCTCTACAATGAGCAGTTCTTC